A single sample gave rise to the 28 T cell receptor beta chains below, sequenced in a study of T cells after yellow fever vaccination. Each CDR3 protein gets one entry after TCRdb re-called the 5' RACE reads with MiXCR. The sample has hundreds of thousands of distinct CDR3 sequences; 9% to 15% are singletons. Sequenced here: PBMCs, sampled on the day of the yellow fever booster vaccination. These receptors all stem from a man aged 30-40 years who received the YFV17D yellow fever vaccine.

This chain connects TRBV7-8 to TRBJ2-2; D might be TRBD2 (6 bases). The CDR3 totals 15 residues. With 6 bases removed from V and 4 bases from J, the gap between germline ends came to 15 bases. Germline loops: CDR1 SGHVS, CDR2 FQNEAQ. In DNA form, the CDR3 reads TGTGCCAGCAGACCAGGAAGAGCGGGCACCGGGGAGCTGTTTTTT. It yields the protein CASRPGRAGTGELFF.

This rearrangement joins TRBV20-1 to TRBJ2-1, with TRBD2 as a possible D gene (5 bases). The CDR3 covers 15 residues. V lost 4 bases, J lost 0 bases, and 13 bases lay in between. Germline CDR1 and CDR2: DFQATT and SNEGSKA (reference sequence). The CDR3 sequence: CSATPLTNSYNEQFF. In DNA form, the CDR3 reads TGCAGTGCTACCCCCCTGACTAACTCCTACAATGAGCAGTTCTTC.

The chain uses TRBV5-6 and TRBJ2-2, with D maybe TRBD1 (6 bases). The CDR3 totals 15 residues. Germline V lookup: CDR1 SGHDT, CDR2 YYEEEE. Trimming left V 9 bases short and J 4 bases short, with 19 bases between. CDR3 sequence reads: CAMGNRDRTTGELFF. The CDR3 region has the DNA TGTGCCATGGGGAATAGAGACAGGACCACCGGGGAGCTGTTTTTT.

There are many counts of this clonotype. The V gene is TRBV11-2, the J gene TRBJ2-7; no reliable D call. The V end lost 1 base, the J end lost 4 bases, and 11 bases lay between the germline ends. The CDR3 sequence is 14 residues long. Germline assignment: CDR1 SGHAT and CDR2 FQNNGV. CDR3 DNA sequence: TGTGCCAGCAGCTTAGTGGGATCCGATTACGAGCAGTACTTC. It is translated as CASSLVGSDYEQYF. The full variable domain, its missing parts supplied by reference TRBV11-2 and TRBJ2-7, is EAGVAQSPRYKIIEKRQSVAFWCNPISGHATLYWYQQILGQGPKLLIQFQNNGVVDDSQLPKDRFSAERLKGVDSTLKIQPAKLEDSAVYLCASSLVGSDYEQYFGPGTRLTVT.

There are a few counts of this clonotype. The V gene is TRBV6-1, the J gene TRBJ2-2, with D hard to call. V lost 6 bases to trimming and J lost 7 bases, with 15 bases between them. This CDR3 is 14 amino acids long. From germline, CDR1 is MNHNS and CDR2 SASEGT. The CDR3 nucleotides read TGTGCCAGCAGCTCAATCCTGTCTAACGGGGAGCTGTTTTTT. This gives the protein CASSSILSNGELFF.

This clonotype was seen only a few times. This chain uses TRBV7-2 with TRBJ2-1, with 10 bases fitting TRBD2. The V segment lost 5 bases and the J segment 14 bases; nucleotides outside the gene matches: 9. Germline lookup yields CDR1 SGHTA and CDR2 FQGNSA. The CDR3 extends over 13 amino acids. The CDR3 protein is CASSPRGSGGEFF. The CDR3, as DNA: TGTGCCAGCAGCCCGAGGGGAAGCGGGGGGGAGTTCTTC. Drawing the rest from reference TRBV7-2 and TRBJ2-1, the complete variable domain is GAGVSQSPSNKVTEKGKDVELRCDPISGHTALYWYRQSLGQGLEFLIYFQGNSAPDKSGLPSDRFSAERTGGSVSTLTIQRTQQEDSAVYLCASSPRGSGGEFFGPGTRLTVL.

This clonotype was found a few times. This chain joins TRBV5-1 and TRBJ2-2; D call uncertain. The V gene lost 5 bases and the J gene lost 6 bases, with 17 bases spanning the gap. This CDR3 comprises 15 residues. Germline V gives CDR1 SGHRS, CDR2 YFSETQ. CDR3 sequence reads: CASSSDPPGAGELFF. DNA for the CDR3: TGCGCCAGCAGTTCGGACCCCCCAGGCGCCGGGGAGCTGTTTTTT.

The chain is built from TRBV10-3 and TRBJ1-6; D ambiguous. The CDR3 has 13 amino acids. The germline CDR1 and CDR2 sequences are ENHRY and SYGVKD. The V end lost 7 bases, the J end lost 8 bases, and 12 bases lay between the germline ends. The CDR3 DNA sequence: TGTGCCATCACTGCAAGGAGGGATTCACCCCTCCACTTT. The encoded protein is CAITARRDSPLHF.

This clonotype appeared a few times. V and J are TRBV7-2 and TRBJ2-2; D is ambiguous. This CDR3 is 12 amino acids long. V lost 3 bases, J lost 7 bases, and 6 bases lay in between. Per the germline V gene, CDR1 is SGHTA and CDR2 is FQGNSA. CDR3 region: CASSFMRGELFF. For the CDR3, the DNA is TGTGCCAGCAGCTTTATGCGCGGGGAGCTGTTTTTT.

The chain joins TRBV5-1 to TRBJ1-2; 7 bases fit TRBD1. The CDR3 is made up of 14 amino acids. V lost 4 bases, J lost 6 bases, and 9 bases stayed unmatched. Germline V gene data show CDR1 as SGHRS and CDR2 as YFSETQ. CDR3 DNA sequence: TGCGCCAGCAGCCTCGTACAGGGGAACGATGGCTACACCTTC. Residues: CASSLVQGNDGYTF.

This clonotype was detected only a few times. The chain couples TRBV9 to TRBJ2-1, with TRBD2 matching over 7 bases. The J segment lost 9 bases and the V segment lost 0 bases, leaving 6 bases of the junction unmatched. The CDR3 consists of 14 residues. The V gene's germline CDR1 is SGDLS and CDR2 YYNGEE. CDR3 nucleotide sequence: TGTGCCAGCAGCGTAGCTCCCGGGGAGGGTGAGCAGTTCTTC. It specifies CASSVAPGEGEQFF. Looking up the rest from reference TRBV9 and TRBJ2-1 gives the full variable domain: DSGVTQTPKHLITATGQRVTLRCSPRSGDLSVYWYQQSLDQGLQFLIQYYNGEERAKGNILERFSAQQFPDLHSELNLSSLELGDSALYFCASSVAPGEGEQFFGPGTRLTVL.

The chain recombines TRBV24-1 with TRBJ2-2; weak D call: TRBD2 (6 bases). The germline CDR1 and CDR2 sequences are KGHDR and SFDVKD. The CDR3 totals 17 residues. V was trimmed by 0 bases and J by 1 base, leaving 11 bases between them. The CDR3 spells CATSDLLFGGNTGELFF. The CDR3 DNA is TGTGCCACCAGTGATTTGTTATTCGGGGGGAACACCGGGGAGCTGTTTTTT.

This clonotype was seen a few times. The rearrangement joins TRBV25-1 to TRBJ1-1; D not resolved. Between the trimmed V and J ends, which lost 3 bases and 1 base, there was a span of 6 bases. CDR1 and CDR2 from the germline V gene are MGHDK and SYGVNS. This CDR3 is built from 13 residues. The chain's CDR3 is CASSELGNTEAFF. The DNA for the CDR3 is TGTGCCAGCAGTGAGCTAGGGAACACTGAAGCTTTCTTT.

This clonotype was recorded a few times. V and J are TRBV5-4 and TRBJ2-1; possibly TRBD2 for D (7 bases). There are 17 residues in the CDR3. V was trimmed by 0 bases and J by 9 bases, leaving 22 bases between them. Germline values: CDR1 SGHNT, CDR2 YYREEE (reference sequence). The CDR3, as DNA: TGTGCCAGCAGCTTGGCAGCGGGAACGTTAGGGGGTGCTGAGCAGTTCTTC. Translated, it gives CASSLAAGTLGGAEQFF.

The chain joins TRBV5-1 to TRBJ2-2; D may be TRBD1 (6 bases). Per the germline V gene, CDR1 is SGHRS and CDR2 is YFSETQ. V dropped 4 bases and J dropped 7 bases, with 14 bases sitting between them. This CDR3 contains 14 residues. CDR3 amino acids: CASSATGQNGELFF. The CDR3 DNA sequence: TGCGCCAGCAGCGCCACAGGGCAGAACGGGGAGCTGTTTTTT.

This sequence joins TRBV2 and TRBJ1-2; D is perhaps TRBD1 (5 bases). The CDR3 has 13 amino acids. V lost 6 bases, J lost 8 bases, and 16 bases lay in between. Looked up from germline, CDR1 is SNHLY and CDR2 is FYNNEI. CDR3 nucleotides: TGTGCCAGCAGGATGGGAGACAGCCGGGGCTACACCTTC. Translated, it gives CASRMGDSRGYTF. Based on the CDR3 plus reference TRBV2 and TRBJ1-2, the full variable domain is EPEVTQTPSHQVTQMGQEVILRCVPISNHLYFYWYRQILGQKVEFLVSFYNNEISEKSEIFDDQFSVERPDGSNFTLKIRSTKLEDSAMYFCASRMGDSRGYTFGSGTRLTVV.

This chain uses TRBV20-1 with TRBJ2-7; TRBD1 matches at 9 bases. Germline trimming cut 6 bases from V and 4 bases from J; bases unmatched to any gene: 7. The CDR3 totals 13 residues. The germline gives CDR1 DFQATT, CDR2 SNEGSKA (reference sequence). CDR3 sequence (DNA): TGCAGTGCCCGGGACAGGGTCTTGTACGAGCAGTACTTC. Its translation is CSARDRVLYEQYF.

The CDR3 is CSVDSTGSWEETQYF. DNA for the CDR3: TGCAGCGTTGACTCGACAGGGAGTTGGGAGGAGACCCAGTACTTC. V is TRBV29-1 and J is TRBJ2-5; TRBD1 aligns across 7 bases. CDR3 size: 15 residues. CDR1 and CDR2 (germline): SQVTM, ANQGSEA. J gave up 5 bases and V 3 bases, and 12 bases lay outside the gene matches.

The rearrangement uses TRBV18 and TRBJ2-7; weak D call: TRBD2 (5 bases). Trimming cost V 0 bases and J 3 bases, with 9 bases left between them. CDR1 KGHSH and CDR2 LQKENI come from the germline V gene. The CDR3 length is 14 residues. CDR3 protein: CASSPPFGVYEQYF. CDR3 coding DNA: TGTGCCAGCTCACCACCATTCGGGGTCTACGAGCAGTACTTC.

CDR3 bases: TGTGCCAGCAGGGAGATGGGGCCGAACACCGGGGAGCTGTTTTTT. This translates into CASREMGPNTGELFF. The chain has TRBV5-6 and TRBJ2-2; weak D call: TRBD1 (5 bases). Germline CDR1 SGHDT, CDR2 YYEEEE. V was clipped by 5 bases and J by 0 bases, with 11 bases between them. This CDR3 is built from 15 residues. Filled out from reference TRBV5-6 and TRBJ2-2, the complete variable domain reads DAGVTQSPTHLIKTRGQQVTLRCSPKSGHDTVSWYQQALGQGPQFIFQYYEEEERQRGNFPDRFSGHQFPNYSSELNVNALLLGDSALYLCASREMGPNTGELFFGEGSRLTVL.

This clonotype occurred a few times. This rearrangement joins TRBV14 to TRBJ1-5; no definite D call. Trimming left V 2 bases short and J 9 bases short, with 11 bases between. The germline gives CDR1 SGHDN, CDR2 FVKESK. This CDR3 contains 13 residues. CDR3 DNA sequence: TGTGCCAGCAGCCAATCCACAGCCGGGCCCCAGCATTTT. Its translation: CASSQSTAGPQHF.

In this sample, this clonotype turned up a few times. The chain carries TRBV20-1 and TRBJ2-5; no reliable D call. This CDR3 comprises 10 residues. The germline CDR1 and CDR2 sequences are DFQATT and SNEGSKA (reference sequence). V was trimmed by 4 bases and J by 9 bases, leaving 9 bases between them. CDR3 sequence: CSATLGAQYF. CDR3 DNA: TGCAGTGCTACGCTGGGCGCCCAGTACTTC.

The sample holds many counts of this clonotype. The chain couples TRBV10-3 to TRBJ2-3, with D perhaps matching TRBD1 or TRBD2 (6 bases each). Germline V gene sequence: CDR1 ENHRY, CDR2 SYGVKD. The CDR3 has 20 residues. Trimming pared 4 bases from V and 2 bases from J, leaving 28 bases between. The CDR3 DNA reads TGTGCCATCAGTGCTAGGGGGGCTGCGAATGTTCCCCTAAACACAGATACGCAGTATTTT. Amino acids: CAISARGAANVPLNTDTQYF.

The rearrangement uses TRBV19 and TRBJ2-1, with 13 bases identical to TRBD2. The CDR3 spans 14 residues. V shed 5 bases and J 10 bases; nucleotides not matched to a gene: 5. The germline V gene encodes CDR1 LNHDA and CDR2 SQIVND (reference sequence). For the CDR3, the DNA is TGTGCCAGTAGTCCGGGACTAGCGGGGCCGGAGCAGTTCTTC. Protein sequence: CASSPGLAGPEQFF. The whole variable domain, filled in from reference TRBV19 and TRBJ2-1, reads DGGITQSPKYLFRKEGQNVTLSCEQNLNHDAMYWYRQDPGQGLRLIYYSQIVNDFQKGDIAEGYSVSREKKESFPLTVTSAQKNPTAFYLCASSPGLAGPEQFFGPGTRLTVL.

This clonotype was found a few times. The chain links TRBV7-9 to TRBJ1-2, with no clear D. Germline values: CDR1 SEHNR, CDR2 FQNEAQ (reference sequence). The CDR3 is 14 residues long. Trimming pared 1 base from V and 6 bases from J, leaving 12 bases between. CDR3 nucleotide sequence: TGTGCCAGCAGCTTAGGAGGCAGTCTCAATGGCTACACCTTC. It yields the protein CASSLGGSLNGYTF.

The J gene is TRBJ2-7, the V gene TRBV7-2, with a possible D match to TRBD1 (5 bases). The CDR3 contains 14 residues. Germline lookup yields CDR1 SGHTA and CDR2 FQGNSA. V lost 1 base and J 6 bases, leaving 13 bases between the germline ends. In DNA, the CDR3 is TGTGCCAGCAGCTTAGGGGGCGCCCCCTCCGAGCAGTACTTC. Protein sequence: CASSLGGAPSEQYF. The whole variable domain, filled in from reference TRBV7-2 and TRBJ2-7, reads GAGVSQSPSNKVTEKGKDVELRCDPISGHTALYWYRQSLGQGLEFLIYFQGNSAPDKSGLPSDRFSAERTGGSVSTLTIQRTQQEDSAVYLCASSLGGAPSEQYFGPGTRLTVT.

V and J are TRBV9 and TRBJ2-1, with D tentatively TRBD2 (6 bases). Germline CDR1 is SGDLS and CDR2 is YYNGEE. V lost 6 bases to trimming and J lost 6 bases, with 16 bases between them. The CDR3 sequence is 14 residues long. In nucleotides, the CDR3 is TGTGCCAGCACATTGGGGGGACCCCGCAATGAGCAGTTCTTC. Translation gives CASTLGGPRNEQFF. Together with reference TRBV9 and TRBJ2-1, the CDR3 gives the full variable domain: DSGVTQTPKHLITATGQRVTLRCSPRSGDLSVYWYQQSLDQGLQFLIQYYNGEERAKGNILERFSAQQFPDLHSELNLSSLELGDSALYFCASTLGGPRNEQFFGPGTRLTVL.

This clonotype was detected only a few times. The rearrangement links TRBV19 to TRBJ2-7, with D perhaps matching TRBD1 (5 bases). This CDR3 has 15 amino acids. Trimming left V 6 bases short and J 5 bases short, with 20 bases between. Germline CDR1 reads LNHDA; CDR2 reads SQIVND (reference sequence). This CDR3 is CASRLLDSPRDEQYF. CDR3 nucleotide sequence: TGTGCCAGTAGGCTTCTCGACAGCCCCAGGGACGAGCAGTACTTC.